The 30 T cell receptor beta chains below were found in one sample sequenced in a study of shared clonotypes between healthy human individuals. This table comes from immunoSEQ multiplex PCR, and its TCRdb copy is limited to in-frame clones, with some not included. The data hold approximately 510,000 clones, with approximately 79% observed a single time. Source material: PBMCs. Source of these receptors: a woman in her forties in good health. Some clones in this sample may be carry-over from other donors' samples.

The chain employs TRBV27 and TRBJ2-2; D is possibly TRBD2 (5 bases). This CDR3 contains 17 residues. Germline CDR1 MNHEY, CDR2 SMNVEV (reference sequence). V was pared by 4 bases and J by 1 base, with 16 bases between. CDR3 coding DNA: TGTGCCAGCAGTTCTGCGGGTGGTAGCCTGAACACCGGGGAGCTGTTTTTT. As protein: CASSSAGGSLNTGELFF.

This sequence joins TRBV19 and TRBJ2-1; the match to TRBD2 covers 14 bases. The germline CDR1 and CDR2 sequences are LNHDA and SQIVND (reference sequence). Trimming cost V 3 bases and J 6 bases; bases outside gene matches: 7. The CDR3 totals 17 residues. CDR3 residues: CASSMVPGTSGSNEQFF. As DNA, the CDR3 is TGTGCCAGTAGTATGGTTCCGGGGACTAGCGGGAGCAATGAGCAGTTCTTC.

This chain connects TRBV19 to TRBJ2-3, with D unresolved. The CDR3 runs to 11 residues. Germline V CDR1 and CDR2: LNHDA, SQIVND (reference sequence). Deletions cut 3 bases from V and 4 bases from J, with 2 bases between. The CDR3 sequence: CASSMADTQYF. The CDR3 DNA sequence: TGTGCCAGTAGTATGGCAGATACGCAGTATTTT.

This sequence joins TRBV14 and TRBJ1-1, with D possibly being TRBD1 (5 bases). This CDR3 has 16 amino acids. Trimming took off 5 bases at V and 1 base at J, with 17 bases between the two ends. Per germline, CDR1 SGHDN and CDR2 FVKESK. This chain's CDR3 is CASSDGGRGRNTEAFF. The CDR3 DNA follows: TGTGCCAGCAGCGACGGGGGTCGGGGAAGGAACACTGAAGCTTTCTTT.

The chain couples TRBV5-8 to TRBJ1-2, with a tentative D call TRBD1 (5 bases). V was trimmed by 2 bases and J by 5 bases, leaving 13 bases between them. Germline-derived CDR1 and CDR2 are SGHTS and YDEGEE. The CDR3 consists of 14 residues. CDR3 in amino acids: CASSLEGNIYGYTF. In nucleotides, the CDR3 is TGTGCCAGCAGCTTAGAGGGGAACATATATGGCTACACCTTC.

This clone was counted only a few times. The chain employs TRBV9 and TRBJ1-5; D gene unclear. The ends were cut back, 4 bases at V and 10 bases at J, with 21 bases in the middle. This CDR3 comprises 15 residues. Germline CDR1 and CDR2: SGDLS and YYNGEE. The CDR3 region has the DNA TGTGCCAGCAGCCACGGTACCGATGTGACGGAACCCCAGCATTTT. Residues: CASSHGTDVTEPQHF.

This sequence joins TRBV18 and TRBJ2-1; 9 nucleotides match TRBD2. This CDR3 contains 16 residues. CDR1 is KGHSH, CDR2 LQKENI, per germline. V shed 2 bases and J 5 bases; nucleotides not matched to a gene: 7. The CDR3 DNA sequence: TGTGCCAGCTCACCAAAGAGGACTAGCGTCCACAATGAGCAGTTCTTC. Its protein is CASSPKRTSVHNEQFF. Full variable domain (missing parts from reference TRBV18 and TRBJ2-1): NAGVMQNPRHLVRRRGQEARLRCSPMKGHSHVYWYRQLPEEGLKFMVYLQKENIIDESGMPKERFSAEFPKEGPSILRIQQVVRGDSAAYFCASSPKRTSVHNEQFFGPGTRLTVL.

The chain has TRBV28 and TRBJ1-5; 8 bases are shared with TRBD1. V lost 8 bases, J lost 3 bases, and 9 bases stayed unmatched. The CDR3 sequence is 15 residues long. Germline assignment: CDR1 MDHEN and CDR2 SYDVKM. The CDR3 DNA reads TGTGCCAGCCTACCTTCGGACAGGGACAATCAGCCCCAGCATTTT. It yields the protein CASLPSDRDNQPQHF.

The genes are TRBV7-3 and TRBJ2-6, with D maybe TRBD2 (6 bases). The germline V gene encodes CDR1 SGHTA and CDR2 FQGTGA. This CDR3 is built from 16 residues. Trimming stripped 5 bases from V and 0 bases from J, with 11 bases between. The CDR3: CASSAGRPSGANVLTF. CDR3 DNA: TGTGCCAGCAGCGCGGGACGGCCCTCTGGGGCCAACGTCCTGACTTTC.

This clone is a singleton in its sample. DNA of the CDR3: TGTGCCAGCACAGGCGGATTACGCCCCTACGAGCAGTACTTC. Translated, it gives CASTGGLRPYEQYF. The genes are TRBV27 and TRBJ2-7; no clear D gene. There are 14 residues in the CDR3. Between the trimmed V and J ends, which lost 7 bases and 2 bases, there was a span of 15 bases. In germline, CDR1 is MNHEY, CDR2 SMNVEV (reference sequence).

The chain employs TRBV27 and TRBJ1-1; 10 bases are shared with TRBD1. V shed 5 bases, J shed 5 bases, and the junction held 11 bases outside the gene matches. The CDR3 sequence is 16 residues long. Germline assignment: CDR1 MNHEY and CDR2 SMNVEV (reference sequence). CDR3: CASSRTPGQGRTEAFF. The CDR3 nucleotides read TGTGCCAGCAGTCGAACCCCGGGACAGGGGCGGACTGAAGCTTTCTTT.

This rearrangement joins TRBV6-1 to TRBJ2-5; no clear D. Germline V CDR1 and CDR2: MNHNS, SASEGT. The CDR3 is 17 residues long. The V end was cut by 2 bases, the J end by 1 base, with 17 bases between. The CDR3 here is CASSELGAVDLQETQYF. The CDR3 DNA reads TGTGCCAGCAGTGAACTCGGAGCAGTCGACCTCCAAGAGACCCAGTACTTC.

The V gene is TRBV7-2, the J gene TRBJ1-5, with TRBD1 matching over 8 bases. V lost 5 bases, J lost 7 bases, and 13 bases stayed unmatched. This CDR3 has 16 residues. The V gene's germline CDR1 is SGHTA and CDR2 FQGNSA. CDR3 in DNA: TGTGCCAGCAGCCCAGGACAGGGTGAGCTTGAACAGCCCCAGCATTTT. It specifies CASSPGQGELEQPQHF.

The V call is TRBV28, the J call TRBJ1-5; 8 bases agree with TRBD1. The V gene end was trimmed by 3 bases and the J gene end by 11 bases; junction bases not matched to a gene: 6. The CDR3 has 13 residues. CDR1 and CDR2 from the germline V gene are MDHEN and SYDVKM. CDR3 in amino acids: CASSLTGVTTQHF. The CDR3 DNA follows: TGTGCCAGCAGTTTGACAGGGGTCACAACCCAGCATTTT.

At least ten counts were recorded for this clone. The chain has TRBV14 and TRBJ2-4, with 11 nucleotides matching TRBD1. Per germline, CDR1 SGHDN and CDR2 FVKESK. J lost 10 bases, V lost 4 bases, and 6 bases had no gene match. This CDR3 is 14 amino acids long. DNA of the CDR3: TGTGCCAGCAGCCCCCATAGGGACAGGGGGATTCAGTACTTC. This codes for CASSPHRDRGIQYF.

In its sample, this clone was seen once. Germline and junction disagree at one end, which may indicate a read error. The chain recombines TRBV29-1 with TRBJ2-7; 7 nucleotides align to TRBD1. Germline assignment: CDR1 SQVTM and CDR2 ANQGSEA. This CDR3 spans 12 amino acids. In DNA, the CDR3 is TGCAACGTTGCCGGGACAGACTACGAGCAGTACTTC. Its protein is CNVAGTDYEQYF.

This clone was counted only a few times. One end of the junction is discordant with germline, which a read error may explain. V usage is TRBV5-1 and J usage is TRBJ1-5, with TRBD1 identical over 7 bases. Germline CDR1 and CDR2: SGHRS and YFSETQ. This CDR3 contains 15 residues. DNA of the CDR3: TGCGCCAGCAGGTTGGGGGACAGCTTAAATCAGCCCCAGCATTTT. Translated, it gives CASRLGDSLNQPQHF.

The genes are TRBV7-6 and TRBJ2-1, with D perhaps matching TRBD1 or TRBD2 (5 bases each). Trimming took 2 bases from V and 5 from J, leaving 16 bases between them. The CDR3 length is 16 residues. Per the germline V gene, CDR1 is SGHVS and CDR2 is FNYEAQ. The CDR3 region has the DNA TGTGCCAGCAGCTTAAGGGACCCGCGGGCTGACAATGAGCAGTTCTTC. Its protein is CASSLRDPRADNEQFF. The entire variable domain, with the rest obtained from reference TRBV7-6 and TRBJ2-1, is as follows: GAGVSQSPRYKVTKRGQDVALRCDPISGHVSLYWYRQALGQGPEFLTYFNYEAQQDKSGLPNDRFSAERPEGSISTLTIQRTEQRDSAMYRCASSLRDPRADNEQFFGPGTRLTVL.

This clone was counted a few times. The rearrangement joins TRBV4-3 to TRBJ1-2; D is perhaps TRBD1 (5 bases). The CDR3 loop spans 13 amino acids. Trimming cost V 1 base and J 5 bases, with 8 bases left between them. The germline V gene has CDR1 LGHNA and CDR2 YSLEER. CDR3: CASSQVRGYGYTF. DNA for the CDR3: TGCGCCAGCAGCCAAGTTCGGGGGTATGGCTACACCTTC.

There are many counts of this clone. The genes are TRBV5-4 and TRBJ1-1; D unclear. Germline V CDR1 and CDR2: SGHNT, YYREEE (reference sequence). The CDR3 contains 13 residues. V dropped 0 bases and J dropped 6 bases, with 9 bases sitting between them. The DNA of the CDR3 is TGTGCCAGCAGCTTGGGGGGTCGCCCTGAAGCTTTCTTT. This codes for CASSLGGRPEAFF.

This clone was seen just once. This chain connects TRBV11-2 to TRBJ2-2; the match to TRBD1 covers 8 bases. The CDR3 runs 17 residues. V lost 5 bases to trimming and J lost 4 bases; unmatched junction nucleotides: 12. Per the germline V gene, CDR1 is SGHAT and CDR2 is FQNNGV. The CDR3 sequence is CASSPPRGRFRTGELFF. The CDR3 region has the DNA TGTGCCAGCAGCCCACCCAGGGGGCGGTTTCGCACCGGGGAGCTGTTTTTT.

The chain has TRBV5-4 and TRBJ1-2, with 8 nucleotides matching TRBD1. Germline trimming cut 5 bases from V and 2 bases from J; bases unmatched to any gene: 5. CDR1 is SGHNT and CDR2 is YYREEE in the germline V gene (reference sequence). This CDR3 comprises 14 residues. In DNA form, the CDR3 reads TGTGCCAGCAGTTTCGGGGACAGGAACTATGGCTACACCTTC. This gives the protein CASSFGDRNYGYTF.

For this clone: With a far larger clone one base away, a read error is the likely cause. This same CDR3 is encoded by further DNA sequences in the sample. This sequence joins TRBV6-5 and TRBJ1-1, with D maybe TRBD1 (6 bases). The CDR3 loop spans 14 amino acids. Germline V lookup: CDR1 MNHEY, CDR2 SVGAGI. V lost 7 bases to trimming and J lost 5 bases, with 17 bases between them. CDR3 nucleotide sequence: TGTGCCAGCACCTCAAGGGGGACGGCGACTGAAGCTTTCTTT. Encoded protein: CASTSRGTATEAFF.

The CDR3 bases are TGTGCCATCAGTGGGGACAGGGGTGGGGAGACCCAGTACTTC. This encodes CAISGDRGGETQYF. This rearrangement joins TRBV10-3 to TRBJ2-5; 10 nucleotides agree with TRBD1. The germline V gene encodes CDR1 ENHRY and CDR2 SYGVKD. The CDR3 has 14 residues. J was trimmed by 5 bases and V by 4 bases; bases with no gene match: 4.

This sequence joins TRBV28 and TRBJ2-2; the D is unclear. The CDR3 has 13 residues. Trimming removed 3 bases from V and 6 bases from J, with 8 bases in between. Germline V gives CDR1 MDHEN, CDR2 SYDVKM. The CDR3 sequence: CASSFRAAGELFF. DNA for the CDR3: TGTGCCAGCAGTTTCCGGGCAGCCGGGGAGCTGTTTTTT.

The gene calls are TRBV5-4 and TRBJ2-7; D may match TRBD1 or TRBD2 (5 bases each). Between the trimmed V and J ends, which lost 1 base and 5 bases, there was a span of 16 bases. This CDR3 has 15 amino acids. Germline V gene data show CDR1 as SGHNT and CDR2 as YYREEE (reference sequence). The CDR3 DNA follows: TGTGCCAGCAGCTTGTTGGGGGTAAAACTGGACGAGCAGTACTTC. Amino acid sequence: CASSLLGVKLDEQYF. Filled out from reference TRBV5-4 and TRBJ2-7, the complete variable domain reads ETGVTQSPTHLIKTRGQQVTLRCSSQSGHNTVSWYQQALGQGPQFIFQYYREEENGRGNFPPRFSGLQFPNYSSELNVNALELDDSALYLCASSLLGVKLDEQYFGPGTRLTVT.

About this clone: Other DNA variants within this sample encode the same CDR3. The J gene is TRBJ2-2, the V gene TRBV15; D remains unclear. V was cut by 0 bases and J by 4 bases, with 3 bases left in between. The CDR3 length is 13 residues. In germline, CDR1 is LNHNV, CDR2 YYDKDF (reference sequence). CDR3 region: CATSRDPTGELFF. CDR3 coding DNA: TGTGCCACCAGCAGAGACCCCACCGGGGAGCTGTTTTTT.

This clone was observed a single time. The CDR3 nucleotides are TGCGCCAGCAGCTTGGACGGGGTCGCGTTTTTT. Translating gives CASSLDGVAFF. V usage is TRBV5-1 and J usage is TRBJ1-4; D gene ambiguous. The length of the CDR3 is 11 residues. Germline V lookup: CDR1 SGHRS, CDR2 YFSETQ. The germline V and J ends were trimmed by 0 bases and 16 bases, with 10 bases remaining between them.

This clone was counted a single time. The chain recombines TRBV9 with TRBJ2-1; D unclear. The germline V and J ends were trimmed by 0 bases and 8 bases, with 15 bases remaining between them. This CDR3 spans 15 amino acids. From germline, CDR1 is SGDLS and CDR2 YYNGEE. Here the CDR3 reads CASSVDIASVDEQFF. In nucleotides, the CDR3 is TGTGCCAGCAGCGTAGACATTGCCAGCGTCGATGAGCAGTTCTTC.

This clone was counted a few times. The CDR3 protein is CASRGDRGPANYGYTF. CDR3 DNA sequence: TGTGCCAGCAGGGGGGACAGGGGGCCAGCTAACTATGGCTACACCTTC. The J gene is TRBJ1-2, the V gene TRBV28, with TRBD1 matching over 12 bases. The CDR3 length is 16 residues. Germline V CDR1 and CDR2: MDHEN, SYDVKM. V lost 6 bases, J lost 0 bases, and 5 bases stayed unmatched.